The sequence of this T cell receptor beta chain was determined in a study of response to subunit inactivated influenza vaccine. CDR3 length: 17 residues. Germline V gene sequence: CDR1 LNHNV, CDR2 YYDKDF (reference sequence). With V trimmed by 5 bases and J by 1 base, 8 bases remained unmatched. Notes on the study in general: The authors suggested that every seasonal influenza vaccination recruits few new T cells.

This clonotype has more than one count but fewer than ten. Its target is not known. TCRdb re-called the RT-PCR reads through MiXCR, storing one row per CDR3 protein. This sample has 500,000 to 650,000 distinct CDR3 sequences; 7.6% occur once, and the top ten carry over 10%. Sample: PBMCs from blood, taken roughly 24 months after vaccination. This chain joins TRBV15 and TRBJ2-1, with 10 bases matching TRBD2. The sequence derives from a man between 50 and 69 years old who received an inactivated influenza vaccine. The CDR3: CATSGLSGGTSYNEQFF. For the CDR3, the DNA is TGTGCCACCAGCGGGCTTAGCGGGGGGACATCCTACAATGAGCAGTTCTTC.